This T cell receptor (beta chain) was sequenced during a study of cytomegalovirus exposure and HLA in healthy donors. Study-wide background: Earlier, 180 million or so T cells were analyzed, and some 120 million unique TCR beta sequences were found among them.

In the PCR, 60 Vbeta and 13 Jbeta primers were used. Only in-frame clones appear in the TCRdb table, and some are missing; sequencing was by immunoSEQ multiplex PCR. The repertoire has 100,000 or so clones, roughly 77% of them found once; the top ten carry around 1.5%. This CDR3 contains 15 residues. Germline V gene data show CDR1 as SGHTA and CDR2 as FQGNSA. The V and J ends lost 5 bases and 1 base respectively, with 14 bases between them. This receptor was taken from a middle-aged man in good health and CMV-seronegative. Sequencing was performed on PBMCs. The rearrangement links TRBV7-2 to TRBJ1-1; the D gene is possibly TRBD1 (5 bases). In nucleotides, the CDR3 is TGTGCCAGCAGCCCGAGTCGGGGGTGGAACACTGAAGCTTTCTTT. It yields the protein CASSPSRGWNTEAFF. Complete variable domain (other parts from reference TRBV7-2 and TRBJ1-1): GAGVSQSPSNKVTEKGKDVELRCDPISGHTALYWYRQSLGQGLEFLIYFQGNSAPDKSGLPSDRFSAERTGGSVSTLTIQRTQQEDSAVYLCASSPSRGWNTEAFFGQGTRLTVV.